What follows are 15 T cell receptor beta chains derived from one specimen sequenced in a study of blood T cell repertoires in COVID-19. Only in-frame clones appear in the TCRdb table, and some are missing; sequencing was by immunoSEQ multiplex PCR. The table has 130,000 or so clones, about 87% seen once. What was sequenced was peripheral blood. The receptor set was obtained from a woman between 50 and 59 years old with acute or convalescent COVID-19.

This clone was seen a single time. The chain is built from TRBV5-1 and TRBJ2-3; possibly TRBD2 for D (6 bases). The V end lost 3 bases, the J end lost 1 base, and 9 bases lay between the germline ends. Germline V gene sequence: CDR1 SGHRS, CDR2 YFSETQ. The length of the CDR3 is 14 residues. The CDR3 protein is CASSSGDGTDTQYF. In nucleotides, the CDR3 is TGCGCCAGCAGCTCGGGGGACGGCACAGATACGCAGTATTTT.

This chain joins TRBV27 and TRBJ1-1, with 7 bases that match TRBD1. The germline V gene encodes CDR1 MNHEY and CDR2 SMNVEV (reference sequence). This CDR3 has 14 residues. Germline trimming cut 1 base from V and 6 bases from J; bases unmatched to any gene: 5. CDR3 loop: CASSLWRGHPEAFF. CDR3 nucleotides: TGTGCCAGCAGTTTATGGAGGGGGCACCCTGAAGCTTTCTTT.

The chain couples TRBV28 to TRBJ1-6, with TRBD1 matching over 10 bases. The CDR3 spans 17 residues. Trimming at V came to 3 bases and at J to 6 bases, leaving 8 bases not matched to a gene. Germline V gene data show CDR1 as MDHEN and CDR2 as SYDVKM. CDR3 coding DNA: TGTGCCAGCAGTTTTCTAGACGGGACAGGGGCTAATTCACCCCTCCACTTT. The encoded protein is CASSFLDGTGANSPLHF.

The V and J genes are TRBV7-9 and TRBJ1-1, with 9 bases identical to TRBD1. V shed 5 bases, J shed 4 bases, and the junction held 5 bases outside the gene matches. Looked up from germline, CDR1 is SEHNR and CDR2 is FQNEAQ (reference sequence). The CDR3 is 14 amino acids. In DNA form, the CDR3 reads TGTGCCAGCAGCGTCATGACAGGGGGCACTGAAGCTTTCTTT. It translates to CASSVMTGGTEAFF.

The chain has TRBV10-3 and TRBJ1-1, with D perhaps matching TRBD1 (6 bases). The ends were cut back, 7 bases at V and 5 bases at J, with 11 bases in the middle. CDR1 ENHRY and CDR2 SYGVKD come from the germline V gene. The CDR3 covers 12 residues. The CDR3 sequence is CAITGGATEAFF. CDR3 nucleotide sequence: TGTGCCATCACTGGGGGGGCGACTGAAGCTTTCTTT.

CDR3 nucleotides: TGTGCCAGCTCAGCCTCTTCTAGCGTTGAGCAGTTCTTC. This sequence encodes CASSASSSVEQFF. The chain uses TRBV18 and TRBJ2-1, with D possibly TRBD2 on 6 matching bases. CDR1 and CDR2 from the germline V gene are KGHSH and LQKENI. The CDR3 contains 13 residues. Trimming took off 5 bases at V and 9 bases at J, with 14 bases between the two ends. Together with reference TRBV18 and TRBJ2-1, the CDR3 gives the full variable domain: NAGVMQNPRHLVRRRGQEARLRCSPMKGHSHVYWYRQLPEEGLKFMVYLQKENIIDESGMPKERFSAEFPKEGPSILRIQQVVRGDSAAYFCASSASSSVEQFFGPGTRLTVL.

This clone was counted between two and nine times. For the CDR3, the DNA is TGTGCCAGCAGTTTATACGGGTTCTCCTACGAGCAGTACTTC. It specifies CASSLYGFSYEQYF. The chain carries TRBV27 and TRBJ2-7, with D uncertain. V lost 1 base and J 0 bases, leaving 7 bases between the germline ends. Germline CDR1 MNHEY, CDR2 SMNVEV (reference sequence). This CDR3 region has 14 residues.

This chain uses TRBV6-5 with TRBJ2-7; D unresolved. Germline V gives CDR1 MNHEY, CDR2 SVGAGI. This CDR3 contains 10 residues. V dropped 8 bases and J dropped 4 bases, with 6 bases sitting between them. The CDR3 spells CASGAYEQYF. The CDR3 DNA sequence: TGTGCCAGCGGAGCATACGAGCAGTACTTC.

As for this clone: The sample holds other DNA sequences that translate to the same CDR3. The V call is TRBV7-9, the J call TRBJ1-3; D gene unclear. This CDR3 region has 16 residues. The V end lost 1 base, the J end lost 0 bases, and 10 bases lay between the germline ends. The germline V gene has CDR1 SEHNR and CDR2 FQNEAQ (reference sequence). The CDR3 region has the DNA TGTGCCAGCAGCTTAGACGCCCGAGCCTCTGGAAACACCATATATTTT. This translates into CASSLDARASGNTIYF.

The chain recombines TRBV5-1 with TRBJ2-7; 8 nucleotides match TRBD2. The V gene end was trimmed by 1 base and the J gene end by 0 bases; junction bases not matched to a gene: 0. CDR3 length: 14 residues. Germline V lookup: CDR1 SGHRS, CDR2 YFSETQ. CDR3 sequence: CASSLTSGSYEQYF. For the CDR3, the DNA is TGCGCCAGCAGCTTGACTAGCGGCTCCTACGAGCAGTACTTC.

The gene calls are TRBV24-1 and TRBJ2-7, with 9 bases that match TRBD2. There are 14 residues in the CDR3. V trimming: 3 bases; J trimming: 3 bases; junction bases outside the gene matches: 2. Germline V gene data show CDR1 as KGHDR and CDR2 as SFDVKD. CDR3 sequence reads: CATSDGSGGYEQYF. For the CDR3, the DNA is TGTGCCACCAGTGATGGTAGCGGGGGCTACGAGCAGTACTTC.

This rearrangement joins TRBV18 to TRBJ2-5; 7 bases map to TRBD2. Germline V CDR1 and CDR2: KGHSH, LQKENI. V lost 1 base and J lost 4; bases outside the gene matches: 9. The CDR3 loop spans 16 amino acids. CDR3 in DNA: TGTGCCAGCTCACCACGATGGCGGGAGTTGACAGAGACCCAGTACTTC. Its protein is CASSPRWRELTETQYF.

The rearrangement links TRBV7-2 to TRBJ2-1; 15 bases fit TRBD2. J lost 12 bases, V lost 4 bases, and 4 bases had no gene match. CDR1 is SGHTA, CDR2 FQGNSA, per germline. This CDR3 has 14 amino acids. The CDR3 sequence is CASSSGLAGGSQFF. The CDR3 nucleotides read TGTGCCAGCAGCTCGGGACTAGCGGGAGGATCGCAGTTCTTC.

The chain is built from TRBV7-2 and TRBJ2-3; D is undetermined. The CDR3 covers 14 residues. Germline-derived CDR1 and CDR2 are SGHTA and FQGNSA. Trimming removed 1 base from V and 6 bases from J, with 11 bases in between. The CDR3 DNA is TGTGCCAGCAGCTTAGTTCCGAGGTGGGATACGCAGTATTTT. This translates into CASSLVPRWDTQYF.

V gene TRBV27 combines with J gene TRBJ2-1; 7 bases are shared with TRBD2. Germline values: CDR1 MNHEY, CDR2 SMNVEV (reference sequence). Trimming took 0 bases from V and 7 from J; bases not matched to a gene: 6. There are 15 residues in the CDR3. Written as DNA, the CDR3 is TGTGCCAGCAGTTTATCTCTAGCGGAGCGGAATGAGCAGTTCTTC. Its protein is CASSLSLAERNEQFF.